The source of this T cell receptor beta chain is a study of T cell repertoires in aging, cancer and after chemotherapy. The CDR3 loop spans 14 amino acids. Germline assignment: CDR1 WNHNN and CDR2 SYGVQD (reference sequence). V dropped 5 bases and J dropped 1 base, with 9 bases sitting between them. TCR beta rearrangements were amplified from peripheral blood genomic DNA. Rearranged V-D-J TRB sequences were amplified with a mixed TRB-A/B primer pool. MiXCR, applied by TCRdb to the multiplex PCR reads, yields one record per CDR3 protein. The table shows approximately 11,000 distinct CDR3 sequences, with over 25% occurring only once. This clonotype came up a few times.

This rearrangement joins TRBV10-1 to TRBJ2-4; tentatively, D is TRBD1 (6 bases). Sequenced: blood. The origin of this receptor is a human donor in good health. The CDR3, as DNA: TGCGCCAGCAGTCGGACAGTGGCCAAAAACATTCAGTACTTC. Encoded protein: CASSRTVAKNIQYF.